The sequence of this T cell receptor (beta chain) was determined in a study of identical twins. The cDNA had a unique molecular identifier and a template-switch universal primer site. A single record per CDR3 protein comes from TCRdb applying MiXCR to the 5' RACE reads. The profile covers roughly 1.6 million distinct CDR3 sequences, with about 32% appearing a single time and less than 0.35% taken by the ten largest. Findings and caveats of the study: For zero-insertion analyses, partial confounding could come from invariant MAIT and iNKT cells. Out-of-frame alpha sequences shared by twins were enriched for low generation probability.

V was cut by 1 base and J by 0 bases, with 17 bases left in between. The CDR3 consists of 18 residues. Germline CDR1 reads MNHEY; CDR2 reads SVGEGT. This clonotype appeared a few times. Its antigen is not identified. The V gene is TRBV6-2 or TRBV6-3, the J gene TRBJ2-3; D gene uncertain. This sequence was found in a newborn girl in good health. Sample: cord blood. Here the CDR3 DNA reads TGTGCCAGCAGTTACTTTACTCGGACCATTACTAGCACAGATACGCAGTATTTT. Amino acids: CASSYFTRTITSTDTQYF.